One sample yielded the 10 T cell receptor beta chains listed below, sequenced in a study of T cell responses to AZD1222 COVID-19 vaccine. TCRdb's table, derived via immunoSEQ multiplex PCR, lists solely in-frame clones and lacks some. The repertoire holds 130,000 to 150,000 clones, with 85% to 90% as singletons. Sample: peripheral blood, taken on day 0 of AZD1222 vaccination. The receptors were sampled from an adult in good health.

V usage is TRBV7-9 and J usage is TRBJ1-5; a weak D match, TRBD1 (6 bases). The length of the CDR3 is 14 residues. Germline assignment: CDR1 SEHNR and CDR2 FQNEAQ (reference sequence). Deletions cut 5 bases from V and 3 bases from J, with 11 bases between. The CDR3 loop reads CASSLGGFNQPQHF. The CDR3 nucleotides are TGTGCCAGCAGCCTAGGGGGTTTCAATCAGCCCCAGCATTTT.

V gene TRBV5-6 combines with J gene TRBJ1-1; D is perhaps TRBD1 (5 bases). Trimming left V 1 base short and J 1 base short, with 8 bases between. Germline V gives CDR1 SGHDT, CDR2 YYEEEE. CDR3 length equals 14 residues. The CDR3 loop reads CASSLTGTNTEAFF. In DNA form, the CDR3 reads TGTGCCAGCAGCTTGACGGGGACGAACACTGAAGCTTTCTTT.

Notes on this clone: The same CDR3 also results from other DNA sequences found in this sample. The chain joins TRBV12-3 or TRBV12-4 to TRBJ2-5; D gene uncertain. The V and J ends lost 3 bases and 4 bases respectively, with 3 bases between them. This CDR3 contains 11 residues. CDR3 in amino acids: CASSFGETQYF. The CDR3 region has the DNA TGTGCCAGCAGTTTTGGAGAGACCCAGTACTTC.

This chain connects TRBV28 to TRBJ1-1; D not resolved. Germline values: CDR1 MDHEN, CDR2 SYDVKM. There are 13 residues in the CDR3. V gave up 7 bases and J gave up 8 bases, with 17 bases separating them. The CDR3 is CASNPFSFGEAFF. The CDR3, as DNA: TGTGCCAGCAACCCTTTCTCATTCGGGGAAGCTTTCTTT.

The chain uses TRBV19 and TRBJ1-5, with 10 bases lining up with TRBD1. V lost 8 bases, J lost 7 bases, and 8 bases stayed unmatched. In germline, CDR1 is LNHDA, CDR2 SQIVND (reference sequence). The CDR3 covers 14 residues. CDR3 coding DNA: TGTGCCAGTTGTGACAGGGGGCGGTTACAGCCCCAGCATTTT. This codes for CASCDRGRLQPQHF.

The V and J genes are TRBV5-4 and TRBJ1-3; D is unresolved. Looked up from germline, CDR1 is SGHNT and CDR2 is YYREEE (reference sequence). The CDR3 runs 13 residues. V dropped 2 bases and J dropped 3 bases, with 6 bases sitting between them. The chain's CDR3 is CASSFDGGNTIYF. The CDR3 DNA sequence: TGTGCCAGCAGCTTCGACGGTGGAAACACCATATATTTT.

The gene calls are TRBV5-4 and TRBJ1-1; D remains ambiguous. Per germline, CDR1 SGHNT and CDR2 YYREEE (reference sequence). The CDR3 contains 15 residues. V was pared by 2 bases and J by 4 bases, with 15 bases between. CDR3 residues: CASSFLGGPGTEAFF. The CDR3 coding sequence is TGTGCCAGCAGCTTTCTAGGAGGGCCAGGCACTGAAGCTTTCTTT.

This clone was seen many times. This chain joins TRBV7-9 and TRBJ2-2; D might be TRBD2 (6 bases). Germline V gives CDR1 SEHNR, CDR2 FQNEAQ (reference sequence). V lost 2 bases and J lost 1, with 17 bases in between. The CDR3 runs to 18 residues. CDR3 sequence: CASSLLGEGTWNTGELFF. DNA for the CDR3: TGTGCCAGCAGCTTATTAGGAGAAGGGACTTGGAACACCGGGGAGCTGTTTTTT.

The rearrangement uses TRBV30 and TRBJ2-1, with D perhaps matching TRBD1 (6 bases). Trimming removed 2 bases from V and 2 bases from J, with 13 bases in between. The germline gives CDR1 GTSNPN, CDR2 SVGIG (reference sequence). The CDR3 loop spans 15 amino acids. This CDR3 reads CAWSRLDSPYNEQFF. The CDR3 DNA reads TGTGCCTGGAGTCGGTTGGACAGTCCCTACAATGAGCAGTTCTTC.

This chain links TRBV6-1 with TRBJ2-2; TRBD2 agrees at 13 bases. Germline CDR1 MNHNS, CDR2 SASEGT. The ends lost 4 bases at V and 6 bases at J; junction bases unmatched: 5. The CDR3 is 16 amino acids. CDR3 in DNA: TGTGCCAGCAGTGGGAGGACTAGCGGGGGCCCCGGGGAGCTGTTTTTT. Translation gives CASSGRTSGGPGELFF.